This entry describes one T cell receptor beta chain. What it binds is unknown. TCRdb ran MiXCR on the reads and lists one entry per CDR3 protein. The sample holds about 920,000 distinct CDR3 sequences; about 33% are singletons and the top ten take 13%. The data are from a study of T cell repertoires in cytomegalovirus infection. Turning to the study itself: Indicated by public TCR beta signatures were CMV infection and matching HLA type. The study's findings and limits: CMV-specific TCR beta clonotypes restricted by HLA-C were the ones dominating the ex vivo response.

The CDR3 spans 11 residues. Deletions cut 7 bases from V and 7 bases from J, with 10 bases between. This sequence joins TRBV12-3 or TRBV12-4 and TRBJ1-1, with D hard to call. The receptor comes from a human donor in good health (CMV status not recorded). Some clones in this sample may be carry-over from other donors' samples. Sequenced material: cultured CD8+ T cells from PBMCs, taken from culture after CMV antigen stimulation. The CDR3 loop reads CASKETSEAFF. The CDR3 nucleotides are TGTGCCAGCAAAGAGACAAGTGAAGCTTTCTTT.